Listed here are 27 T cell receptor beta chains from one sample, sequenced in a study of CD8 T cells in ankylosing spondylitis. Antigens for these TCRs are unknown. TCRdb re-called the 5' RACE reads through MiXCR, storing one row per CDR3 protein. Seen here are 750,000 to 850,000 distinct CDR3 sequences, roughly 12% observed once, and the top ten hold more than 0.5%. Study findings and constraints: Ankylosing spondylitis blood appeared to carry a characteristic TCR beta motif of roughly eight highly homologous variants.

Sequenced material: blood, either unsorted or a sorted T cell fraction (not recorded which). The receptors here all came from a male donor with ankylosing spondylitis.

The rearrangement links TRBV20-1 to TRBJ1-6; tentative D call: TRBD1 (5 bases). Trimming removed 6 bases from V and 6 bases from J, with 15 bases in between. The germline CDR1 and CDR2 sequences are DFQATT and SNEGSKA (reference sequence). The CDR3 is 14 residues long. The CDR3 nucleotides read TGCAGTGCAGGGCGACAGAAGTTTAATTCACCCCTCCACTTT. Its translation is CSAGRQKFNSPLHF.

This clonotype occurred a few times. The J gene is TRBJ2-3, the V gene TRBV20-1; D not resolved. The CDR3 has 12 residues. Germline assignment: CDR1 DFQATT and CDR2 SNEGSKA (reference sequence). With 6 bases removed from V and 1 base from J, the gap between germline ends came to 8 bases. CDR3 DNA: TGCAGTGCCGCTCCCGGCACAGATACGCAGTATTTT. Its translation: CSAAPGTDTQYF.

This clonotype was counted between two and nine times. The rearrangement uses TRBV3-1 and TRBJ2-2; possible D gene TRBD2, 6 bases. From germline, CDR1 is LGHDT and CDR2 YNNKEL (reference sequence). Trimming left V 4 bases short and J 0 bases short, with 12 bases between. The CDR3 loop spans 16 amino acids. DNA of the CDR3: TGTGCCAGCAGCCTTTGGGGGGACGCGAACACCGGGGAGCTGTTTTTT. This codes for CASSLWGDANTGELFF.

V gene TRBV5-6 combines with J gene TRBJ1-2; D might be TRBD1 (5 bases). V lost 3 bases and J lost 8, with 14 bases in between. The CDR3 consists of 13 residues. Germline CDR1 and CDR2: SGHDT and YYEEEE. The CDR3 bases are TGTGCCAGCAGCTGGGGGGATTTGGAGGGCTACACCTTC. Its translation: CASSWGDLEGYTF.

V and J are TRBV6-5 and TRBJ2-1, with D hard to call. The CDR3 has 14 amino acids. Trimming removed 4 bases at V and 7 bases at J, with 14 bases between. CDR1 is MNHEY and CDR2 is SVGAGI in the germline V gene. CDR3: CASSLGVNKNEQFF. The DNA of the CDR3 is TGTGCCAGCAGTTTAGGAGTAAACAAGAATGAGCAGTTCTTC.

This clonotype was counted between two and nine times. V usage is TRBV12-3 or TRBV12-4 and J usage is TRBJ2-3; D tentatively reads TRBD1 or TRBD2 (6 bases each). Trimming shortened V by 2 bases and J by 4 bases, and 22 bases separated the two germline ends. The CDR3 runs to 18 residues. The CDR3 DNA sequence: TGTGCCAGCAGTTTACCGTGGGGGGCTCAGGGTAGACCAGATACGCAGTATTTT. Its translation: CASSLPWGAQGRPDTQYF.

This clonotype has a handful of counts. The chain carries TRBV12-5 and TRBJ2-1; 13 nucleotides agree with TRBD2. This CDR3 comprises 19 residues. V lost 5 bases to trimming and J lost 3 bases; unmatched junction nucleotides: 13. Germline loops: CDR1 LGHNT, CDR2 FRNRAP. Written as DNA, the CDR3 is TGTGCTAGTGGTCCCCCCGGGACTAGCGGGACGTTTGGCTACAATGAGCAGTTCTTC. This gives the protein CASGPPGTSGTFGYNEQFF. Full variable domain (rest looked up from reference TRBV12-5 and TRBJ2-1): DARVTQTPRHKVTEMGQEVTMRCQPILGHNTVFWYRQTMMQGLELLAYFRNRAPLDDSGMPKDRFSAEMPDATLATLKIQPSEPRDSAVYFCASGPPGTSGTFGYNEQFFGPGTRLTVL.

This clonotype appeared a few times. V usage is TRBV4-3 and J usage is TRBJ1-6, with a tentative D call TRBD1 (5 bases). The V and J ends lost 4 bases and 7 bases respectively, with 14 bases between them. The CDR3 is 15 amino acids. Germline values: CDR1 LGHNA, CDR2 YSLEER. CDR3 residues: CASSPDGAGNSPLHF. The CDR3 DNA reads TGCGCCAGCAGCCCCGATGGGGCAGGGAATTCACCCCTCCACTTT.

The chain carries TRBV6-5 and TRBJ2-7, with 15 bases lining up with TRBD2. The junction had 4 bases not matched to a gene; V was cut back by 2 bases and J by 8 bases. CDR1 and CDR2 (germline): MNHEY, SVGAGI. The CDR3 contains 15 residues. The CDR3 DNA reads as TGTGCCAGCAGTTACCGGACTAGCGGGAGGGCTAAGCAGTACTTC. Its protein is CASSYRTSGRAKQYF.

This clonotype has more than one count but fewer than ten. The V call is TRBV6-1, the J call TRBJ2-6; tentatively, D is TRBD1 (6 bases). V was pared by 8 bases and J by 2 bases, with 13 bases between. The germline V gene encodes CDR1 MNHNS and CDR2 SASEGT. CDR3 length: 15 amino acids. The CDR3 nucleotides are TGTGCCAGCGGACAACAGGGAACTGGGGCCAACGTCCTGACTTTC. Protein: CASGQQGTGANVLTF.

This clonotype was detected only a few times. The chain couples TRBV11-2 to TRBJ1-2; D gene unclear. The ends were cut back, 1 base at V and 4 bases at J, with 10 bases in the middle. The germline gives CDR1 SGHAT, CDR2 FQNNGV. The CDR3 length is 14 residues. CDR3 sequence (DNA): TGTGCCAGCAGCTTAGGTTTGGCAGCCTATGGCTACACCTTC. Translating it yields CASSLGLAAYGYTF.

This clonotype has ten or more counts. The rearrangement joins TRBV12-3 or TRBV12-4 to TRBJ1-1; D is unclear. V was cut by 6 bases and J by 1 base, with 15 bases left in between. There are 15 residues in the CDR3. CDR3 in DNA: TGTGCCAGCAGCACCATGGCTTTTGGGAACACTGAAGCTTTCTTT. It encodes CASSTMAFGNTEAFF.

The V call is TRBV12-3 or TRBV12-4, the J call TRBJ2-1; no firm D call. Trimming cost V 2 bases and J 7 bases, with 12 bases left between them. The CDR3 covers 14 residues. DNA of the CDR3: TGTGCCAGCAGTTTACAGTTGGCGGCGAATGAGCAGTTCTTC. It codes for CASSLQLAANEQFF.

This clonotype has a count of ten or more. The chain links TRBV4-3 to TRBJ1-6; a possible D gene is TRBD1 (5 bases). In germline, CDR1 is LGHNA, CDR2 YSLEER. V was shortened by 0 bases and J by 5 bases, with 14 bases between the two germline ends. The CDR3 has 17 amino acids. Here the CDR3 reads CASSQDLTRQHNSPLHF. As DNA, the CDR3 is TGCGCCAGCAGCCAAGATCTTACGAGACAGCATAATTCACCCCTCCACTTT.

This clonotype was detected a few times. CDR3 DNA sequence: TGTGCCAGCAGCGACTCGGCGACAAGTGAGACCCAGTACTTC. Translated: CASSDSATSETQYF. V and J are TRBV7-2 and TRBJ2-5; no definite D call. The CDR3 consists of 14 residues. Germline V gives CDR1 SGHTA, CDR2 FQGNSA. V lost 5 bases and J 5 bases, leaving 15 bases between the germline ends.

This clonotype was seen at least ten times. V usage is TRBV20-1 and J usage is TRBJ2-5, with 8 bases that match TRBD2. The CDR3 consists of 16 residues. V trimming: 6 bases; J trimming: 2 bases; junction bases outside the gene matches: 14. The germline V gene encodes CDR1 DFQATT and CDR2 SNEGSKA (reference sequence). CDR3 in amino acids: CSAQKNSGTAQETQYF. DNA of the CDR3: TGCAGTGCCCAGAAGAATAGCGGGACCGCACAAGAGACCCAGTACTTC.

This chain joins TRBV7-2 and TRBJ1-4, with a tentative D call TRBD1 (5 bases). Germline V gene lookup returns CDR1 SGHTA and CDR2 FQGNSA. This CDR3 has 16 amino acids. V gave up 1 base and J gave up 8 bases, with 17 bases separating them. The CDR3 sequence is CASSLDSWQGEEKLFF. The CDR3 nucleotides are TGTGCCAGCAGCTTAGATAGTTGGCAGGGAGAGGAAAAACTGTTTTTT.

This clonotype was counted many times. The rearrangement links TRBV7-6 to TRBJ1-6; D unclear. Germline-derived CDR1 and CDR2 are SGHVS and FNYEAQ. The CDR3 extends over 13 amino acids. The germline V and J ends were trimmed by 5 bases and 10 bases, with 12 bases remaining between them. The chain's CDR3 is CASSQGNGSPLHF. The CDR3 coding sequence is TGTGCCAGCAGCCAAGGCAACGGATCACCCCTCCACTTT.

This clonotype was recorded many times. The J gene is TRBJ1-1, the V gene TRBV7-8; D is perhaps TRBD1 (5 bases). Trimming took off 1 base at V and 3 bases at J, with 9 bases between the two ends. The CDR3 consists of 14 residues. Germline V CDR1 and CDR2: SGHVS, FQNEAQ. The CDR3 DNA is TGTGCCAGCAGCTTAGGGCGGGGCTACACTGAAGCTTTCTTT. It encodes CASSLGRGYTEAFF.

This clonotype was found a few times. V gene TRBV5-1 combines with J gene TRBJ2-1; TRBD1 matches 8 bases. The CDR3 has 16 amino acids. The ends lost 0 bases at V and 2 bases at J; junction bases unmatched: 4. Germline CDR1 SGHRS, CDR2 YFSETQ. The CDR3, as DNA: TGCGCCAGCAGCTTGGCCGGGACAGGTACCTACAATGAGCAGTTCTTC. Protein product: CASSLAGTGTYNEQFF.

This clonotype was counted at least ten times. The chain couples TRBV30 to TRBJ1-5; maybe TRBD1 (5 bases). V lost 0 bases to trimming and J lost 5 bases, with 8 bases between them. CDR3 length equals 13 residues. In germline, CDR1 is GTSNPN, CDR2 SVGIG (reference sequence). CDR3 protein: CAWSVQGDQPQHF. The CDR3 nucleotides are TGTGCCTGGAGTGTGCAGGGTGATCAGCCCCAGCATTTT.

This clonotype was found many times. The V call is TRBV29-1, the J call TRBJ1-4; 8 bases fit TRBD1. Losses at the gene ends were 3 bases for V and 10 bases for J; bases not matched to a gene: 10. Germline V gene sequence: CDR1 SQVTM, CDR2 ANQGSEA. The CDR3 extends over 14 amino acids. The CDR3 loop is CSVEQGTGDGKLFF. The CDR3 nucleotides are TGCAGCGTTGAGCAGGGGACAGGAGATGGAAAACTGTTTTTT.

Ten or more counts support this clonotype. V gene TRBV29-1 combines with J gene TRBJ2-7; D unresolved. Trimming left V 0 bases short and J 5 bases short, with 8 bases between. The CDR3 sequence is 12 residues long. Per germline, CDR1 SQVTM and CDR2 ANQGSEA. The CDR3 here is CSVEDTRDEQYF. The CDR3 coding sequence is TGCAGCGTTGAAGACACAAGGGACGAGCAGTACTTC.

This clonotype showed up just a few times. The J gene is TRBJ1-4, the V gene TRBV4-3; D is uncertain. Trimming removed 1 base from V and 5 bases from J, with 5 bases in between. In germline, CDR1 is LGHNA, CDR2 YSLEER. The CDR3 loop spans 13 amino acids. CDR3 in amino acids: CASSQGQNEKLFF. DNA of the CDR3: TGCGCCAGCAGCCAAGGGCAGAATGAAAAACTGTTTTTT.

The chain has TRBV20-1 and TRBJ1-1, with D unresolved. This CDR3 contains 16 residues. The germline V gene encodes CDR1 DFQATT and CDR2 SNEGSKA (reference sequence). V was trimmed by 0 bases and J by 0 bases, leaving 14 bases between them. For the CDR3, the DNA is TGCAGTGCTAGAGATCCCGGTCAAAAGGTGAACACTGAAGCTTTCTTT. This translates into CSARDPGQKVNTEAFF.

The rearrangement links TRBV20-1 to TRBJ2-5, with 10 bases aligning to TRBD1. The CDR3 is made up of 18 amino acids. J lost 2 bases, V lost 3 bases, and 15 bases had no gene match. Germline CDR1 reads DFQATT; CDR2 reads SNEGSKA (reference sequence). CDR3 DNA: TGCAGTGCTAGTGGGGCCGAGACAGGGGGCTTTTGGCAAGAGACCCAGTACTTC. Protein: CSASGAETGGFWQETQYF.

This clonotype was found many times. The chain recombines TRBV10-3 with TRBJ1-2; D gene uncertain. This CDR3 comprises 11 residues. Germline assignment: CDR1 ENHRY and CDR2 SYGVKD. Deletions cut 0 bases from V and 8 bases from J, with 4 bases between. The CDR3, as DNA: TGTGCCATCAGTGAGTCGACCGGCTACACCTTC. This sequence encodes CAISESTGYTF.